This TCR beta chain originates from a study of T cells in Graves' hyperthyroidism and ophthalmopathy. Template material for amplifying TCR beta CDR3 regions consisted of RNA transcripts. First-round RT-PCR with HTBI primers amplified the TCR CDR3 region. A single record per CDR3 protein comes from TCRdb applying MiXCR to the multiplex PCR reads. This sample has a few hundred thousand distinct CDR3 sequences, with roughly 15% found just once. This clonotype was seen many times. What was sequenced was blood. The sequence was obtained from a woman in her forties or fifties with Graves' hyperthyroidism that later progressed to Graves' ophthalmopathy.

The CDR3 nucleotides are TGTGCCTGGAGGGGCGCCGGCCAGGAGAGGTTCACAGATACGCAGTATTTT. Its protein product is CAWRGAGQERFTDTQYF. The chain joins TRBV30 to TRBJ2-3; D gene ambiguous. With 3 bases removed from V and 2 bases from J, the gap between germline ends came to 21 bases. The CDR3 has 17 amino acids. Germline V CDR1 and CDR2: GTSNPN, SVGIG (reference sequence).